This T cell receptor (beta chain) is from a study of cytomegalovirus exposure and HLA in healthy donors. In the case of this clone: Its specificity is unknown.

Study findings and constraints: TCR beta sequences numbering over 15,000 were associated with HLA alleles at 0.05 false discovery rate in a later analysis. Presence/absence analysis assumed near-uniform sequencing depth across donors.

With V trimmed by 2 bases and J by 2 bases, 4 bases remained unmatched. This CDR3 comprises 15 residues. Germline CDR1 is SGHTA and CDR2 is FQGNSA. In the PCR, 60 Vbeta and 13 Jbeta primers were used. The data were produced by immunoSEQ multiplex PCR, yet TCRdb's version contains in-frame clones alone and is incomplete. The sample lists around 160,000 clones, around 75% occurring once. Material for sequencing was PBMCs. The V call is TRBV7-2, the J call TRBJ2-3; 7 bases are shared with TRBD2. The receptor's source is a human donor in good health. CDR3 region: CASSLRAGTTDTQYF. The CDR3 DNA reads as TGTGCCAGCAGCTTACGAGCGGGGACCACAGATACGCAGTATTTT.